This entry describes one TCR beta chain. The CDR3 extends over 15 amino acids. Germline loops: CDR1 KGHDR, CDR2 SFDVKD. The V end lost 3 bases, the J end lost 1 base, and 9 bases lay between the germline ends. The sample is drawn from a study of blood T cell repertoires in COVID-19. At the level of the study: Samples taken during acute and convalescent COVID-19 were collected in the United States, Italy and Spain.

In the original processing: Using reference gene primer amplification, nucleated cell counts were estimated. Data came from immunoSEQ multiplex PCR; TCRdb stores just in-frame clones and leaves some out. V and J calls and clone size are those listed in that table; D and trimming were worked out from the DNA. The table shows over 130,000 clones, with 84% occurring only once. V gene TRBV24-1 combines with J gene TRBJ2-4, with D tentatively TRBD2 (5 bases). Sequencing used peripheral blood. This TCR was recovered from a man in his 70s with acute or convalescent COVID-19. The DNA of the CDR3 is TGTGCCACCAGTGATCCGGGAACGGCCAAAAACATTCAGTACTTC. The encoded protein is CATSDPGTAKNIQYF.